The source of this T cell receptor (beta chain) is a study of molecular identifiers for immune sequencing clone quantification. Sorting defined naive CD8 T cells as CD8+CD4-CCR7+CD45RA+. In this sample, this clonotype turned up a few times. The target antigen is unknown. Notes on the study in general: Over 99% of effector molecules, yet under 1% of naive-cell molecules, were held by clones above 20 RNA copies.

Methods described previously, with TCR primers listed, were used for bulk TCR libraries. TCRdb analysed the PCR reads with MiXCR anew, one entry per CDR3 protein. The table lists about 630,000 distinct CDR3 sequences, approximately 24% of them singletons. The specimen sequenced was naive CD8+ T cells from blood, with Jurkat cell RNA spiked in. Indicated subset: FACS-sorted CD8+CD4-CCR7+CD45RA+ naive T cells. This receptor was obtained from a human donor in good health. Some libraries in this study had Jurkat cell RNA spiked in.

The DNA of the CDR3 is TGTGCCAGCAGTTCCGGGTCCTTTAGCAATCAGCCCCAGCATTTT. Translated: CASSSGSFSNQPQHF. This chain connects TRBV27 to TRBJ1-5; no reliable D call. Germline loops: CDR1 MNHEY, CDR2 SMNVEV (reference sequence). The ends were cut back, 4 bases at V and 0 bases at J, with 10 bases in the middle. This CDR3 region has 15 residues.